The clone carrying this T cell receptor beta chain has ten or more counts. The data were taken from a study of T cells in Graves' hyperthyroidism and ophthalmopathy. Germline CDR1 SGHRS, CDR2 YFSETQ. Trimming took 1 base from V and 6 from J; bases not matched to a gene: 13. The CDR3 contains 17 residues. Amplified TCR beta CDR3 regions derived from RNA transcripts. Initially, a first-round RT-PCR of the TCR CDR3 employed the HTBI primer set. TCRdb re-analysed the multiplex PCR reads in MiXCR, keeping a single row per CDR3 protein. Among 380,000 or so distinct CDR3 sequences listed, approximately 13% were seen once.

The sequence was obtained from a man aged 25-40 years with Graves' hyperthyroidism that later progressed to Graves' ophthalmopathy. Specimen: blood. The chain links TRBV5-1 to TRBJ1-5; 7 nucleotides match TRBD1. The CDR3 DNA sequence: TGCGCCAGCAGCTTGCTCCCCGGACAGGAGGGTAGTCAGCCCCAGCATTTT. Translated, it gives CASSLLPGQEGSQPQHF. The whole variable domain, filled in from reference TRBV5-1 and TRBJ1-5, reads KAGVTQTPRYLIKTRGQQVTLSCSPISGHRSVSWYQQTPGQGLQFLFEYFSETQRNKGNFPGRFSGRQFSNSRSEMNVSTLELGDSALYLCASSLLPGQEGSQPQHFGDGTRLSIL.